The 31 T cell receptor beta chains below were found in one sample sequenced in a study of T cells in Graves' hyperthyroidism and ophthalmopathy. Authors of the study amplified TCR beta CDR3 regions from RNA transcripts. The HTBI primer set served for first-round RT-PCR of the TCR CDR3. TCRdb re-derived calls from the multiplex PCR reads in MiXCR, one entry per CDR3 protein. The data show about 840,000 distinct CDR3 sequences, around 38% seen once. The specimen was blood. The receptors shown here come from a man younger than 35 with Graves' hyperthyroidism.

The chain is built from TRBV10-3 and TRBJ2-5; 7 nucleotides match TRBD2. The germline CDR1 and CDR2 sequences are ENHRY and SYGVKD. The CDR3 extends over 14 amino acids. J gave up 0 bases and V 6 bases, and 4 bases lay outside the gene matches. The CDR3 DNA reads TGTGCCATCAGAGCCGGGAGGTACCAAGAGACCCAGTACTTC. This gives the protein CAIRAGRYQETQYF.

To note about this clonotype: A read error may be the cause here, since a much bigger clone is one base away. The genes are TRBV19 and TRBJ1-1; D is unclear. Trimming removed 4 bases at V and 6 bases at J, with 9 bases between. The V gene's germline CDR1 is LNHDA and CDR2 SQIVND (reference sequence). The length of the CDR3 is 12 residues. The CDR3 DNA follows: TGTGCCAGTAGTAAGGAGGACTCTGAAGCTTTCTTT. Translation gives CASSKEDSEAFF.

In its sample, this clonotype was seen a few times. The chain couples TRBV5-1 to TRBJ1-1; D call uncertain. The CDR3 loop spans 15 amino acids. The germline V gene has CDR1 SGHRS and CDR2 YFSETQ. The V gene lost 2 bases and the J gene lost 1 base, with 12 bases spanning the gap. The CDR3 nucleotides are TGCGCCAGCAGCTTTGGGAGGACGGCGAACACTGAAGCTTTCTTT. Protein sequence: CASSFGRTANTEAFF.

The chain links TRBV10-3 to TRBJ2-1; 8 bases align to TRBD2. The germline V gene has CDR1 ENHRY and CDR2 SYGVKD. The CDR3 contains 14 residues. The junction had 3 bases not matched to a gene; V was cut back by 5 bases and J by 3 bases. CDR3 nucleotides: TGTGCCATCAGTTCGGGACTAGGCTACAATGAGCAGTTCTTC. Its translation: CAISSGLGYNEQFF.

This clonotype occurred many times. The chain employs TRBV2 and TRBJ1-5, with TRBD1 matching over 9 bases. The CDR3 has 16 amino acids. Trimming at V came to 4 bases and at J to 1 base, leaving 5 bases not matched to a gene. Germline CDR1 SNHLY, CDR2 FYNNEI. The CDR3 region is CASSALDRGSNQPQHF. CDR3 nucleotides: TGTGCCAGCAGTGCGCTCGACAGGGGGAGCAATCAGCCCCAGCATTTT.

This clonotype was counted ten times or more. This chain uses TRBV10-3 with TRBJ2-7; D gene ambiguous. V was trimmed by 4 bases and J by 3 bases, leaving 16 bases between them. The CDR3 contains 15 residues. The germline V gene has CDR1 ENHRY and CDR2 SYGVKD. The CDR3 region has the DNA TGTGCCATCAGTGGGCGGTACGGCCAAATCTACGAGCAGTACTTC. It translates to CAISGRYGQIYEQYF.

V gene TRBV7-3 combines with J gene TRBJ1-2; 8 bases map to TRBD1. CDR3 length: 15 residues. In germline, CDR1 is SGHTA, CDR2 FQGTGA. Trimming at V came to 4 bases and at J to 4 bases, leaving 8 bases not matched to a gene. The CDR3 loop reads CASSSRTGITYGYTF. Here the CDR3 DNA reads TGTGCCAGCAGCTCCCGGACAGGGATTACCTATGGCTACACCTTC. The complete variable domain, with remaining parts taken from reference TRBV7-3 and TRBJ1-2, reads GAGVSQTPSNKVTEKGKYVELRCDPISGHTALYWYRQSLGQGPEFLIYFQGTGAADDSGLPNDRFFAVRPEGSVSTLKIQRTERGDSAVYLCASSSRTGITYGYTFGSGTRLTVV.

The chain uses TRBV12-3 or TRBV12-4 and TRBJ1-1; D is undetermined. V was shortened by 8 bases and J by 6 bases, with 10 bases between the two germline ends. The CDR3 loop spans 11 amino acids. CDR3 DNA sequence: TGTGCCAGCCGAATGAGGTCTGAAGCTTTCTTT. Protein product: CASRMRSEAFF.

The chain has TRBV5-1 and TRBJ2-5; D unclear. The CDR3 length is 13 residues. Deletions cut 0 bases from V and 5 bases from J, with 8 bases between. Germline lookup yields CDR1 SGHRS and CDR2 YFSETQ. The CDR3 sequence: CASSLAARETQYF. CDR3 bases: TGCGCCAGCAGCTTGGCTGCCCGGGAGACCCAGTACTTC.

V gene TRBV15 combines with J gene TRBJ2-6; D possibly matches TRBD1 or TRBD2 (5 bases each). From germline, CDR1 is LNHNV and CDR2 YYDKDF (reference sequence). The ends were cut back, 0 bases at V and 8 bases at J, with 8 bases in the middle. The CDR3 is made up of 14 amino acids. The CDR3 reads CATSRDPGPNVLTF. The CDR3 nucleotides are TGTGCCACCAGCAGAGATCCGGGACCCAACGTCCTGACTTTC.

This clonotype was recorded many times. This chain joins TRBV2 and TRBJ1-4; 8 bases align to TRBD1. The V segment lost 8 bases and the J segment 0 bases; nucleotides outside the gene matches: 5. Germline V gene lookup returns CDR1 SNHLY and CDR2 FYNNEI. The CDR3 has 15 amino acids. CDR3 nucleotides: TGTGCCAGCGTCCCGGGACAGGCAACTAATGAAAAACTGTTTTTT. Residues: CASVPGQATNEKLFF.

The rearrangement uses TRBV19 and TRBJ1-1; 8 nucleotides match TRBD1. This CDR3 region has 16 residues. Trimming removed 5 bases from V and 6 bases from J; junction bases left unmatched: 14. Per the germline V gene, CDR1 is LNHDA and CDR2 is SQIVND (reference sequence). The CDR3 protein is CASSQQGEGASAEAFF. The CDR3 DNA reads TGTGCCAGTAGTCAACAGGGGGAGGGGGCATCGGCTGAAGCTTTCTTT.

CDR3 DNA: TGCAGCGTTGAAGGGGGAGGGATCCGAGCGACCCAGTACTTC. Translated, it gives CSVEGGGIRATQYF. The rearrangement joins TRBV29-1 to TRBJ2-5; 7 bases map to TRBD2. There are 14 residues in the CDR3. Germline lookup yields CDR1 SQVTM and CDR2 ANQGSEA. The V gene end was trimmed by 1 base and the J gene end by 7 bases; junction bases not matched to a gene: 9.

The V gene is TRBV7-3, the J gene TRBJ2-6; no clear D gene. The ends were cut back, 0 bases at V and 2 bases at J, with 5 bases in the middle. Looked up from germline, CDR1 is SGHTA and CDR2 is FQGTGA. This CDR3 contains 15 residues. The CDR3: CASSLTAAGANVLTF. The CDR3 DNA reads TGTGCCAGCAGCTTAACTGCTGCTGGGGCCAACGTCCTGACTTTC.

CDR3 in amino acids: CASVVAGVREQYF. In DNA, the CDR3 is TGTGCCAGCGTTGTAGCGGGAGTTCGCGAGCAGTACTTC. This rearrangement joins TRBV12-3 or TRBV12-4 to TRBJ2-7; TRBD2 matches at 9 bases. CDR3 length: 13 residues. J was trimmed by 6 bases and V by 8 bases; bases with no gene match: 8.

The DNA for the CDR3 is TGTGCCAGCAGTGCTTGGACAGGGATTAACTATGGCTACACCTTC. This encodes CASSAWTGINYGYTF. The chain joins TRBV25-1 to TRBJ1-2, with TRBD1 identical over 8 bases. The CDR3 extends over 15 amino acids. Germline V gives CDR1 MGHDK, CDR2 SYGVNS. J gave up 1 base and V 4 bases, and 5 bases lay outside the gene matches.

This clonotype was observed many times. The chain carries TRBV7-9 and TRBJ2-5, with 7 nucleotides matching TRBD1. Germline CDR1 and CDR2: SEHNR and FQNEAQ (reference sequence). J was trimmed by 4 bases and V by 11 bases; bases with no gene match: 4. The CDR3 is 11 residues long. CDR3 bases: TGTGCCGGACACAGGGGAGAGACCCAGTACTTC. This gives the protein CAGHRGETQYF.

This clonotype was detected once. A much larger clone lies a single base off, so this may be a read error. No conserved phenylalanine or tryptophan is present at the end of the CDR3, so a read error is the likely explanation. The J gene is TRBJ1-1, the V gene TRBV24-1; no reliable D call. Germline CDR1 KGHDR, CDR2 SFDVKD. Trimming removed 5 bases from V and 0 bases from J, with 6 bases in between. The CDR3 covers 13 residues. CDR3 in amino acids: CATSGGMNTEAFL. The CDR3 DNA reads as TGTGCCACCAGTGGGGGTATGAACACTGAAGCTTTCCTT.

This clonotype was seen ten or more times. The gene calls are TRBV7-6 and TRBJ2-7, with a tentative D call TRBD1 (6 bases). CDR1 is SGHVS, CDR2 FNYEAQ, per germline. This CDR3 has 12 amino acids. V was trimmed by 4 bases and J by 13 bases, leaving 17 bases between them. CDR3 coding DNA: TGTGCCAGCAGCTCATCCTTCGGGACACCATACTTC. Protein product: CASSSSFGTPYF.

There are many counts of this clonotype. The chain carries TRBV5-6 and TRBJ1-2; no reliable D call. Germline lookup yields CDR1 SGHDT and CDR2 YYEEEE. With 1 base removed from V and 5 bases from J, the gap between germline ends came to 12 bases. This CDR3 is built from 14 residues. For the CDR3, the DNA is TGTGCCAGCAGCTTGATAGACCGGGAATATGGCTACACCTTC. Translating it yields CASSLIDREYGYTF.

The gene calls are TRBV2 and TRBJ2-7; TRBD2 aligns across 8 bases. V dropped 2 bases and J dropped 3; count of bases not matched to a gene: 6. The CDR3 consists of 15 residues. Per germline, CDR1 SNHLY and CDR2 FYNNEI. For the CDR3, the DNA is TGTGCCAGCAGTGAATCAACTAGCGGCCTCTACGAGCAGTACTTC. It codes for CASSESTSGLYEQYF. The entire variable domain, with the rest obtained from reference TRBV2 and TRBJ2-7, is as follows: EPEVTQTPSHQVTQMGQEVILRCVPISNHLYFYWYRQILGQKVEFLVSFYNNEISEKSEIFDDQFSVERPDGSNFTLKIRSTKLEDSAMYFCASSESTSGLYEQYFGPGTRLTVT.

This clonotype was picked up a small number of times. The chain joins TRBV6-6 to TRBJ2-7; TRBD2 aligns across 13 bases. Germline assignment: CDR1 MNHNY and CDR2 SVGAGI (reference sequence). The CDR3 has 14 amino acids. The junction had 3 bases not matched to a gene; V was cut back by 3 bases and J by 7 bases. The CDR3 region is CASSYGLAGVEQYF. DNA for the CDR3: TGTGCCAGCAGTTATGGACTAGCGGGAGTTGAGCAGTACTTC.

The chain combines TRBV29-1 with TRBJ1-2; possible D gene TRBD1, 5 bases. The V end was cut by 7 bases, the J end by 10 bases, with 16 bases between. Per the germline V gene, CDR1 is SQVTM and CDR2 is ANQGSEA. The CDR3 loop spans 11 amino acids. The CDR3 DNA reads TGCAGCGCCCGGGGCCTGGACGTCTACACCTTC. It encodes CSARGLDVYTF.

The rearrangement links TRBV4-1 to TRBJ2-5; D not resolved. V was trimmed by 0 bases and J by 3 bases, leaving 5 bases between them. This CDR3 contains 13 residues. CDR1 is MGHRA and CDR2 is YSYEKL in the germline V gene. CDR3 nucleotide sequence: TGCGCCAGCAGCCAAGATCAAAAAGAGACCCAGTACTTC. It translates to CASSQDQKETQYF.

This clonotype was detected ten times or more. This rearrangement joins TRBV29-1 to TRBJ2-6; tentatively, D is TRBD1 (5 bases). This CDR3 is 15 amino acids long. Trimming removed 0 bases at V and 4 bases at J, with 10 bases between. Germline CDR1 and CDR2: SQVTM and ANQGSEA. DNA of the CDR3: TGCAGCGTTGAAGATCTTGGGGCCGGGGCCAACGTCCTGACTTTC. Protein product: CSVEDLGAGANVLTF.

Comments on this clonotype: As the CDR3 is not closed by the conserved phenylalanine or tryptophan, this likely results from a read error. Because the CDR3's place on the DNA is in doubt, the DNA is left out and the CDR3 is given as listed by TCRdb. The chain couples TRBV29-1 to TRBJ2-6; the tabulated D call, TRBD1, remains unverified against the DNA. CDR1 is SQVTM and CDR2 is ANQGSEA in the germline V gene. Inclusive of both ends, the CDR3 amounts to 10 amino acids. The CDR3 sequence is CSVEAGQGVI.

Details on this clonotype: This is likely a read error, given that the CDR3 carries no conserved phenylalanine or tryptophan at its end. V is TRBV10-3 and J is TRBJ2-7, with 10 bases fitting TRBD2. Germline V gene data show CDR1 as ENHRY and CDR2 as SYGVKD. The junction had 6 bases not matched to a gene; V was cut back by 6 bases and J by 4 bases. The length of the CDR3 is 14 residues. The CDR3 protein is CAIRPSGGPYEQYL. In nucleotides, the CDR3 is TGTGCCATCAGACCTAGCGGGGGACCATACGAGCAGTACCTC.

This clonotype was seen only once. Since a much larger clone is just one base distant, this may be a read error. The J gene is TRBJ1-6, the V gene TRBV12-3 or TRBV12-4; 7 bases line up with TRBD1. This CDR3 is 14 amino acids long. CDR3 nucleotide sequence: TGTGCCAGCAGTAGGGGACAGTTCGGGTCACCCTTCCACTTT. It encodes CASSRGQFGSPFHF.

The chain couples TRBV6-5 to TRBJ1-2, with D maybe TRBD1 (5 bases). This CDR3 spans 15 amino acids. The V end lost 4 bases, the J end lost 8 bases, and 20 bases lay between the germline ends. Germline values: CDR1 MNHEY, CDR2 SVGAGI. The CDR3 region is CASSLANLPGLGYTF. CDR3 in DNA: TGTGCCAGCAGTTTAGCGAATTTGCCGGGACTGGGCTACACCTTC.

Comment on this clonotype: The junction departs from germline at one end; a sequencing error may be responsible. The chain employs TRBV5-4 and TRBJ1-3; D gene uncertain. The CDR3 runs 12 residues. CDR1 is SGHNT, CDR2 YYREEE, per germline (reference sequence). CDR3 in amino acids: CASSLEANTVYF. The CDR3, as DNA: TGTGCCAGCAGCTTGGAGGCGAACACCGTATATTTT.

J is TRBJ1-5 and V is TRBV10-3; D is ambiguous. Germline CDR1 is ENHRY and CDR2 is SYGVKD. The CDR3 runs to 14 residues. Trimming cost V 10 bases and J 7 bases, with 20 bases left between them. The CDR3 sequence is CASSQDTSPQPQHF. CDR3 DNA: TGTGCCAGCAGCCAAGATACCAGCCCCCAGCCCCAGCATTTT.